This paragraph reports one TCR beta chain. Its antigen is unidentified. The data originate from a study of cytomegalovirus exposure and HLA in healthy donors. Study as a whole: Most donors, roughly 84% of over 350 genotyped, fell in the Caucasian-associated ancestry cluster. Study findings and constraints: TRBV6-2, TRBV6-3 and some other V segments were excluded as indistinguishable. Analysis was carried out at a later point, and it linked a missense DCLRE1C variant to TCR beta V- and J-gene trimming.

The PCR ran on 60 Vbeta and 13 Jbeta primers. Clones were read by immunoSEQ multiplex PCR, and TCRdb kept only the in-frame ones, dropping some. The sample includes 35,000 to 45,000 clones, about 50% of them seen just once. The CDR3 extends over 13 amino acids. Germline V gives CDR1 SGHTA, CDR2 FQGNSA. Trimming pared 3 bases from V and 2 bases from J, leaving 7 bases between. Sequenced material: PBMCs. V is TRBV7-2 and J is TRBJ2-5; D possibly corresponds to TRBD1 (6 bases). The TCR sequence derives from a human donor in good health. The CDR3 DNA follows: TGTGCCAGCAGCTTCGGACAGCAAGAGACCCAGTACTTC. It encodes CASSFGQQETQYF.